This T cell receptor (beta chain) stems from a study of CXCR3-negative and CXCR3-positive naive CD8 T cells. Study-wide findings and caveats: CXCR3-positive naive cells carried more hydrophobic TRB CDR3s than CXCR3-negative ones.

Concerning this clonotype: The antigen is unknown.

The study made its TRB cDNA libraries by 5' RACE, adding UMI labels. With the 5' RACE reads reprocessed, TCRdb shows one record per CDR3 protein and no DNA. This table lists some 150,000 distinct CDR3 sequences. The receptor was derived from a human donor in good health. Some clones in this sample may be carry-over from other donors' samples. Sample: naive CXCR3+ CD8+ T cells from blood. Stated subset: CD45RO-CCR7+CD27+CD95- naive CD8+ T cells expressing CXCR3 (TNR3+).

The CDR3 loop is CAISGAGTYEQYF. This sequence joins TRBV10-3 and TRBJ2-7; the D gene TCRdb calls, TRBD2, cannot be checked with no DNA. CDR1 and CDR2 (germline): ENHRY, SYGVKD. This CDR3 region has 13 residues.